Listed here are 5 T cell receptor beta chains from one sample, sequenced in a study of T cell repertoires in cytomegalovirus infection. Each CDR3 protein is one row after TCRdb ran MiXCR on the reads. This table has about 440,000 distinct CDR3 sequences, approximately 30% appearing once. The sample was PBMCs. All receptors derive from a human donor in good health (CMV status not recorded). Some clones in this sample may be carry-over from other donors' samples.

This clonotype appeared many times. The chain recombines TRBV12-3 or TRBV12-4 with TRBJ1-2, with 8 bases identical to TRBD1. This CDR3 is 13 amino acids long. With 6 bases clipped from V and 4 bases from J, the junction kept 4 bases outside the gene matches. CDR3 region: CASSDGQGYGYTF. CDR3 bases: TGTGCCAGCAGCGACGGACAGGGCTATGGCTACACCTTC.

This clonotype has a count of ten or more. The V call is TRBV7-8, the J call TRBJ1-5, with D uncertain. V lost 3 bases, J lost 7 bases, and 10 bases lay in between. The germline V gene has CDR1 SGHVS and CDR2 FQNEAQ. The CDR3 totals 13 residues. The CDR3 region is CASSFDSRQPQHF. DNA for the CDR3: TGTGCCAGCAGCTTCGACTCGCGGCAGCCCCAGCATTTT.

This clonotype was found many times. J is TRBJ2-2 and V is TRBV7-6; the D gene is possibly TRBD1 (6 bases). V lost 2 bases, J lost 1 base, and 11 bases lay in between. This CDR3 spans 16 amino acids. Germline CDR1 SGHVS, CDR2 FNYEAQ. CDR3 bases: TGTGCCAGCAGCTTATTCGGGACACAGAACACCGGGGAGCTGTTTTTT. Protein product: CASSLFGTQNTGELFF. Using reference TRBV7-6 and TRBJ2-2 for the parts outside the CDR3, the full variable domain is GAGVSQSPRYKVTKRGQDVALRCDPISGHVSLYWYRQALGQGPEFLTYFNYEAQQDKSGLPNDRFSAERPEGSISTLTIQRTEQRDSAMYRCASSLFGTQNTGELFFGEGSRLTVL.

This clonotype was detected only a few times. This sequence joins TRBV11-2 and TRBJ2-5, with 7 bases that match TRBD2. CDR3 length: 13 amino acids. Germline CDR1 is SGHAT and CDR2 is FQNNGV. V was pared by 0 bases and J by 5 bases, with 0 bases of the junction left unmatched. CDR3 sequence reads: CASSLELAETQYF. CDR3 nucleotide sequence: TGTGCCAGCAGCTTAGAACTAGCGGAGACCCAGTACTTC.

This chain uses TRBV12-3 or TRBV12-4 with TRBJ2-2, with D unclear. The ends were cut back, 2 bases at V and 4 bases at J, with 11 bases in the middle. The CDR3 contains 15 residues. This CDR3 reads CASSLNPTPTGELFF. CDR3 DNA: TGTGCCAGCAGTTTAAACCCGACGCCCACCGGGGAGCTGTTTTTT.